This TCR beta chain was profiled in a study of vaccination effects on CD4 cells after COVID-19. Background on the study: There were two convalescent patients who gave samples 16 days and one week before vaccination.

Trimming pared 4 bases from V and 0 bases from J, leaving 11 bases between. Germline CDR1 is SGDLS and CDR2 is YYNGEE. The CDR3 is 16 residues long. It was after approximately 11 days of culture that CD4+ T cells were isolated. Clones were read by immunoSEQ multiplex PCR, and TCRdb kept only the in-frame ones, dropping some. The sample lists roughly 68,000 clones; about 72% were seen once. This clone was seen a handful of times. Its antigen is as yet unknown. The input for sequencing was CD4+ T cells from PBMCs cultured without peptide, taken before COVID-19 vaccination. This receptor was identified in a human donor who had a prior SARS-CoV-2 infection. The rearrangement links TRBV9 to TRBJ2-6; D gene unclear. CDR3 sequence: CASSPPRTSGANVLTF. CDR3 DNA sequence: TGTGCCAGCAGCCCCCCCCGGACCTCTGGGGCCAACGTCCTGACTTTC.